A few counts support the clone carrying this TCR beta chain. V was pared by 4 bases and J by 5 bases, with 14 bases of the junction left unmatched. Germline V gene lookup returns CDR1 GTSNPN and CDR2 SVGIG (reference sequence). The CDR3 length is 16 residues. In the authors' workflow: Estimation of nucleated cell counts relied on the amplification of reference gene primers. Measured with immunoSEQ multiplex PCR; TCRdb has only the in-frame clones, and not every one. Clone size and the V and J calls come from that table; the DNA yielded D and trimming. The top ten clones hold about 6.5% of a sample with 50,000 to 55,000 clones, more than 80% of them seen once. The entry originates in a study of blood T cell repertoires in COVID-19.

The J gene is TRBJ1-2, the V gene TRBV30; TRBD1 agrees at 9 bases. The sequenced sample was peripheral blood. This TCR derives from a man in his sixties with acute or convalescent COVID-19. In nucleotides, the CDR3 is TGTGCCTGGAAACGGGACAGGGTAATAGTTGGGTATGGCTACACCTTC. This codes for CAWKRDRVIVGYGYTF.